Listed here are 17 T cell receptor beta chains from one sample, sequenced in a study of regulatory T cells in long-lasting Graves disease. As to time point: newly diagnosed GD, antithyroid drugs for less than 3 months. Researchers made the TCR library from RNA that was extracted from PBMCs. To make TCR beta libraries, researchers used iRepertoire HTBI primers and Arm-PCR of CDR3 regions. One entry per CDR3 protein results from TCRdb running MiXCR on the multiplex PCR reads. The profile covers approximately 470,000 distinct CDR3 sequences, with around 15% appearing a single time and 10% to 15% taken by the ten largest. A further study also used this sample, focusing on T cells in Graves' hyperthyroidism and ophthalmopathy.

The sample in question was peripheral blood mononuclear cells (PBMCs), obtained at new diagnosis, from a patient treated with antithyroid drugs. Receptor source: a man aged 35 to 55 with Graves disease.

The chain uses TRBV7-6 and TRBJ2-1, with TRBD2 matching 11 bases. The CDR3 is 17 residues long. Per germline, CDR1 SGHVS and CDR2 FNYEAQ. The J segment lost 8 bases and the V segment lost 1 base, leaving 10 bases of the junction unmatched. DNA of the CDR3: TGTGCCAGCAGCTTAGGCGCCATAGCGGGAGGGAGAGATGAGCAGTTCTTC. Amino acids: CASSLGAIAGGRDEQFF.

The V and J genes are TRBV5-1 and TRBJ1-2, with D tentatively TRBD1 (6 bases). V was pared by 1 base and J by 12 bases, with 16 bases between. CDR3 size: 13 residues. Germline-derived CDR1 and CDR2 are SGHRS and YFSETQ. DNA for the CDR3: TGCGCCAGCAGCTTGTCACAGGGAGCTGGAGACACCTTC. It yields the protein CASSLSQGAGDTF.

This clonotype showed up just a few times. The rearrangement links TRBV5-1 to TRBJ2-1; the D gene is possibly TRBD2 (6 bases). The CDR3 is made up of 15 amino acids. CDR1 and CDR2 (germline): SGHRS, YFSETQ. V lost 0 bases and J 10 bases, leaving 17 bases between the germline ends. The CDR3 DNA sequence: TGCGCCAGCAGCTTGGGCGGGATCTCCATGTCGGAGCAGTTCTTC. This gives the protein CASSLGGISMSEQFF.

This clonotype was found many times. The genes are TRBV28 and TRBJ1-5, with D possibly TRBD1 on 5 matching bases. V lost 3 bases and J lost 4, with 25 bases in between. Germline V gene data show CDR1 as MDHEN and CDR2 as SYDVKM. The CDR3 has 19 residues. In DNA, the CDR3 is TGTGCCAGCAGTTTGGCACGGGGAGGGGAGACTAGCGGTAATCAGCCCCAGCATTTT. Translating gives CASSLARGGETSGNQPQHF.

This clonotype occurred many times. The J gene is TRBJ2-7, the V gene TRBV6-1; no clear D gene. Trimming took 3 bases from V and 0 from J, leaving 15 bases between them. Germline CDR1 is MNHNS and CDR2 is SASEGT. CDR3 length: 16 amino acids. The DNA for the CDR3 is TGTGCCAGCAGTGATTTTCGGACGCCGAGCTCCTACGAGCAGTACTTC. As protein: CASSDFRTPSSYEQYF.

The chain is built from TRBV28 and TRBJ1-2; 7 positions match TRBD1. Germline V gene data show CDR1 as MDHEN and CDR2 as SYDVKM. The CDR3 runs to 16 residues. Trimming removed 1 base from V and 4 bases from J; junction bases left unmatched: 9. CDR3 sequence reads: CASSLSPTGTVYGYTF. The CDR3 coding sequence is TGTGCCAGCAGTTTATCCCCGACAGGGACTGTCTATGGCTACACCTTC.

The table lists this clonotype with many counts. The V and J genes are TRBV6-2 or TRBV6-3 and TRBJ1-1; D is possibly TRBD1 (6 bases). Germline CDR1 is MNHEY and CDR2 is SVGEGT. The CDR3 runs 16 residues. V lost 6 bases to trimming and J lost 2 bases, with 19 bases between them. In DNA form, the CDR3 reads TGTGCCAGCAGCCCCGCTAAACAGGGAGCCAACACTGAAGCTTTCTTT. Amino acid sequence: CASSPAKQGANTEAFF.

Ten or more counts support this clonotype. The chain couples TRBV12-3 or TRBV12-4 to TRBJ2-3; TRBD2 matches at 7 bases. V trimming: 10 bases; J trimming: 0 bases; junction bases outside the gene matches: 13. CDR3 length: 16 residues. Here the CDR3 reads CATAVGLAESTDTQYF. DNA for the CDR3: TGTGCCACTGCGGTGGGGCTAGCGGAGAGCACAGATACGCAGTATTTT.

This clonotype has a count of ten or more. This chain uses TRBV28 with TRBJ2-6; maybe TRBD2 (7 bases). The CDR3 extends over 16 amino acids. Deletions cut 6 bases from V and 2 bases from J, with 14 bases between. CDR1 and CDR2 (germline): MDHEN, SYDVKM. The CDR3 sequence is CASRGGGAPGANVLTF. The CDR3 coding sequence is TGTGCCAGCAGGGGGGGGGGGGCTCCTGGGGCCAACGTCCTGACTTTC.

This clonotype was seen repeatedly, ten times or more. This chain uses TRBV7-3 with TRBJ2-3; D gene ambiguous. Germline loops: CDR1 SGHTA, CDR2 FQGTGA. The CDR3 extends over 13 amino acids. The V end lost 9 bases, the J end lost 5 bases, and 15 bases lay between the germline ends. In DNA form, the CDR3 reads TGTGCCAGTAGTCCCCAAACTGGAGATACGCAGTATTTT. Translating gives CASSPQTGDTQYF.

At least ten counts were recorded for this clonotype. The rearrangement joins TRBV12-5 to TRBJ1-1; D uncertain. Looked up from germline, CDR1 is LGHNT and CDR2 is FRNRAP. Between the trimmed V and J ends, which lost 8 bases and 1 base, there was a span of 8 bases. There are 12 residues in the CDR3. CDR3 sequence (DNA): TGTGCTAGTAACTACGCGAACACTGAAGCTTTCTTT. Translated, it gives CASNYANTEAFF. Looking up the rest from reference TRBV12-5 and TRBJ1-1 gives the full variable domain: DARVTQTPRHKVTEMGQEVTMRCQPILGHNTVFWYRQTMMQGLELLAYFRNRAPLDDSGMPKDRFSAEMPDATLATLKIQPSEPRDSAVYFCASNYANTEAFFGQGTRLTVV.

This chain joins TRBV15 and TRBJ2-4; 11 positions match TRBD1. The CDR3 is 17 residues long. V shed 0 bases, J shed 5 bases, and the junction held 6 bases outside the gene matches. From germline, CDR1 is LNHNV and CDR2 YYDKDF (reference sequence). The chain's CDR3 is CATSRDRGQGAQNIQYF. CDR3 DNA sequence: TGTGCCACCAGCAGAGATCGCGGACAGGGGGCCCAAAACATTCAGTACTTC.

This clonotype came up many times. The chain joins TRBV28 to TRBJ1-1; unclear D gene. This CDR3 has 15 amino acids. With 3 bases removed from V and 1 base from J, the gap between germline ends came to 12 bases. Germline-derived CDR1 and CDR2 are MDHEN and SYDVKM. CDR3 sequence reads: CASSFGGYRNTEAFF. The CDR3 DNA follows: TGTGCCAGCAGTTTCGGAGGGTATAGGAACACTGAAGCTTTCTTT.

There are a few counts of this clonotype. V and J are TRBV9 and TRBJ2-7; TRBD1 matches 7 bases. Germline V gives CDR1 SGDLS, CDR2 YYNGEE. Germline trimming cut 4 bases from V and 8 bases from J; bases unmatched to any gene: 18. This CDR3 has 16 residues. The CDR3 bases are TGTGCCAGCAGCCCGGGACAGACCGGACTCCTCCGACAGCAGTACTTC. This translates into CASSPGQTGLLRQQYF.

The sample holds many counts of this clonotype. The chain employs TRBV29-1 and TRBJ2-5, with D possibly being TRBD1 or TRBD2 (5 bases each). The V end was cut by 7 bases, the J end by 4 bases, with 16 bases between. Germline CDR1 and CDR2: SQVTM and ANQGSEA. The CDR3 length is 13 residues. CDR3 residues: CSATYPGGETQYF. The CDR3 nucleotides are TGCAGCGCGACATACCCTGGGGGAGAGACCCAGTACTTC.

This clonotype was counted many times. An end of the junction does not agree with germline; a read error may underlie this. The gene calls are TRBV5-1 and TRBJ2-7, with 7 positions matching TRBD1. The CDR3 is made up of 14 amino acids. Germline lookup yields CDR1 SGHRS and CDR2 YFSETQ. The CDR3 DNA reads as TGTGCCAGCAGCAAGGGGACAGACTCCTACGAGCAGTACTTC. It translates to CASSKGTDSYEQYF. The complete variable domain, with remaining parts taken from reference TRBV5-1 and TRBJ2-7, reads KAGVTQTPRYLIKTRGQQVTLSCSPISGHRSVSWYQQTPGQGLQFLFEYFSETQRNKGNFPGRFSGRQFSNSRSEMNVSTLELGDSALYLCASSKGTDSYEQYFGPGTRLTVT.

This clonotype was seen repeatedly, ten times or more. CDR3 sequence reads: CASSQGTGRGNEQFF. CDR3 nucleotide sequence: TGTGCCAGCAGCCAAGGTACAGGGCGGGGGAATGAGCAGTTCTTC. The V and J genes are TRBV3-1 and TRBJ2-1; possible D gene TRBD2, 7 bases. The CDR3 has 15 residues. Trimming removed 1 base from V and 7 bases from J, with 14 bases in between. From germline, CDR1 is LGHDT and CDR2 YNNKEL (reference sequence).